A single sample is the source of the 17 T cell receptor beta chains below, sequenced in a study of OX40 agonist ivuxolimab in advanced cancers. The data were produced by immunoSEQ multiplex PCR, yet TCRdb's version contains in-frame clones alone and is incomplete. This table holds 70,000 to 90,000 clones, more than 85% found once. Material: CD4+ or CD8+ T cells sorted from blood, obtained in a trial of the OX40 agonist ivuxolimab. The origin of the receptors is an adult with an advanced solid tumor such as melanoma, head and neck, liver or kidney cancer.

CDR3 protein: CASSGPLAGGLGQFF. The CDR3 DNA is TGTGCCAGCTCCGGGCCCCTAGCGGGAGGGCTAGGGCAGTTCTTC. The chain employs TRBV2 and TRBJ2-1; 12 positions agree with TRBD2. The CDR3 consists of 15 residues. CDR1 is SNHLY, CDR2 FYNNEI, per germline. J was trimmed by 12 bases and V by 8 bases; bases with no gene match: 14.

V is TRBV27 and J is TRBJ1-4, with D possibly being TRBD1 (5 bases). Germline loops: CDR1 MNHEY, CDR2 SMNVEV (reference sequence). The germline V and J ends were trimmed by 5 bases and 8 bases, with 15 bases remaining between them. This CDR3 is 14 amino acids long. CDR3 sequence reads: CASSGMGVGEKLFF. As DNA, the CDR3 is TGTGCCAGCAGTGGCATGGGGGTGGGAGAAAAACTGTTTTTT. Together with reference TRBV27 and TRBJ1-4, the CDR3 gives the full variable domain: EAQVTQNPRYLITVTGKKLTVTCSQNMNHEYMSWYRQDPGLGLRQIYYSMNVEVTDKGDVPEGYKVSRKEKRNFPLILESPSPNQTSLYFCASSGMGVGEKLFFGSGTQLSVL.

The chain links TRBV5-1 to TRBJ1-2; TRBD1 aligns across 7 bases. This CDR3 has 15 amino acids. Germline-derived CDR1 and CDR2 are SGHRS and YFSETQ. V gave up 0 bases and J gave up 3 bases; unmatched junction bases: 5. In DNA, the CDR3 is TGCGCCAGCAGCTTGGTGGCAGGGGGGGACTATGGCTACACCTTC. The encoded protein is CASSLVAGGDYGYTF. Full variable domain (remainder filled in from reference TRBV5-1 and TRBJ1-2): KAGVTQTPRYLIKTRGQQVTLSCSPISGHRSVSWYQQTPGQGLQFLFEYFSETQRNKGNFPGRFSGRQFSNSRSEMNVSTLELGDSALYLCASSLVAGGDYGYTFGSGTRLTVV.

The chain carries TRBV28 and TRBJ2-6, with a weak D call TRBD1 (5 bases). Germline CDR1 reads MDHEN; CDR2 reads SYDVKM. This CDR3 has 16 amino acids. V lost 3 bases, J lost 2 bases, and 11 bases lay in between. CDR3 in DNA: TGTGCCAGCAGTTTGCAGGGAATAGCTGGGGCCAACGTCCTGACTTTC. Residues: CASSLQGIAGANVLTF.

This chain links TRBV7-9 with TRBJ2-4, with 7 bases lining up with TRBD2. Trimming cost V 1 base and J 6 bases; bases outside gene matches: 6. CDR1 is SEHNR, CDR2 FQNEAQ, per germline (reference sequence). The CDR3 contains 15 residues. The DNA for the CDR3 is TGTGCCAGCAGCTTAGGGGACGGGAGGACAAACATTCAGTACTTC. Its translation: CASSLGDGRTNIQYF.

This clone was seen only a few times. This chain joins TRBV2 and TRBJ1-2; a weak D match, TRBD1 (6 bases). The CDR3 is 13 amino acids. V lost 4 bases and J 8 bases, leaving 14 bases between the germline ends. CDR1 and CDR2 from the germline V gene are SNHLY and FYNNEI. CDR3 DNA: TGTGCCAGCAGTGTTGAACAGGGAAGGGGCTACACCTTC. It is translated as CASSVEQGRGYTF. Full variable domain (remainder filled in from reference TRBV2 and TRBJ1-2): EPEVTQTPSHQVTQMGQEVILRCVPISNHLYFYWYRQILGQKVEFLVSFYNNEISEKSEIFDDQFSVERPDGSNFTLKIRSTKLEDSAMYFCASSVEQGRGYTFGSGTRLTVV.

V and J are TRBV5-1 and TRBJ2-3; D is unclear. V was trimmed by 0 bases and J by 6 bases, leaving 2 bases between them. CDR1 is SGHRS and CDR2 is YFSETQ in the germline V gene. The CDR3 is 11 residues long. The CDR3 region is CASSLVDTQYF. The CDR3, as DNA: TGCGCCAGCAGCTTGGTGGATACGCAGTATTTT.

V and J are TRBV6-6 and TRBJ1-1; TRBD1 agrees at 9 bases. The ends lost 0 bases at V and 4 bases at J; junction bases unmatched: 0. The length of the CDR3 is 14 residues. Germline values: CDR1 MNHNY, CDR2 SVGAGI (reference sequence). The CDR3 loop reads CASSYSTGGTEAFF. The DNA for the CDR3 is TGTGCCAGCAGTTACTCGACAGGGGGCACTGAAGCTTTCTTT.

The chain has TRBV4-3 and TRBJ2-2; possible D gene TRBD1, 6 bases. V lost 4 bases, J lost 6 bases, and 12 bases lay in between. The germline V gene encodes CDR1 LGHNA and CDR2 YSLEER. The CDR3 sequence is 14 residues long. CDR3 residues: CASSPQGFSGELFF. The CDR3 coding sequence is TGCGCCAGCAGCCCGCAGGGGTTTTCCGGGGAGCTGTTTTTT.

The sample holds a few counts of this clone. The chain has TRBV6-5 and TRBJ1-3; D is perhaps TRBD1 (6 bases). CDR1 and CDR2 from the germline V gene are MNHEY and SVGAGI. V gave up 4 bases and J gave up 4 bases, with 14 bases separating them. This CDR3 spans 15 amino acids. The CDR3 coding sequence is TGTGCCAGCAGTTCTCGACAGGTCCAAGGAAACACCATATATTTT. Its protein is CASSSRQVQGNTIYF.

This clone was observed a few times. The chain combines TRBV19 with TRBJ1-2; 8 bases fit TRBD1. CDR1 is LNHDA, CDR2 SQIVND, per germline (reference sequence). V lost 7 bases to trimming and J lost 6 bases; unmatched junction nucleotides: 13. This CDR3 has 15 amino acids. The CDR3 nucleotides are TGTGCCAGTACCCCCAATTCAGGGGGCGTTCATGGCTACACCTTC. This translates into CASTPNSGGVHGYTF.

The J gene is TRBJ2-3, the V gene TRBV28, with 10 bases matching TRBD1. The J segment lost 6 bases and the V segment lost 5 bases, leaving 8 bases of the junction unmatched. This CDR3 contains 15 residues. CDR1 and CDR2 (germline): MDHEN, SYDVKM. The CDR3 DNA reads as TGTGCCAGCAGTCCAGACAGGGGGCAGGCTGATACGCAGTATTTT. It encodes CASSPDRGQADTQYF.

The V and J genes are TRBV5-4 and TRBJ2-7; 9 bases are shared with TRBD2. V dropped 7 bases and J dropped 1; count of bases not matched to a gene: 9. CDR3 size: 15 residues. CDR1 and CDR2 (germline): SGHNT, YYREEE (reference sequence). CDR3 nucleotide sequence: TGTGCCAGCGCTAGCGGGGAGTTAGTGTCCTACGAGCAGTACTTC. Encoded protein: CASASGELVSYEQYF.

The chain joins TRBV11-3 to TRBJ2-1; D possibly matches TRBD1 or TRBD2 (5 bases each). This CDR3 spans 13 amino acids. V dropped 1 base and J dropped 10 bases, with 11 bases sitting between them. The germline V gene has CDR1 SGHNT and CDR2 YENEEA. The CDR3 DNA sequence: TGTGCCAGCAGCTTAGTCCGGGGCTACGAGCAGTTCTTC. This gives the protein CASSLVRGYEQFF.

The chain joins TRBV18 to TRBJ2-3, with no clear D. V was shortened by 1 base and J by 0 bases, with 8 bases between the two germline ends. Per the germline V gene, CDR1 is KGHSH and CDR2 is LQKENI. This CDR3 has 15 amino acids. CDR3 protein: CASSPRVASTDTQYF. CDR3 DNA sequence: TGTGCCAGCTCACCACGCGTAGCTAGCACAGATACGCAGTATTTT.

This clone was seen more than once but under ten times. The chain joins TRBV19 to TRBJ2-5, with 8 bases matching TRBD1. V dropped 1 base and J dropped 1; count of bases not matched to a gene: 5. Per germline, CDR1 LNHDA and CDR2 SQIVND (reference sequence). This CDR3 comprises 16 residues. The CDR3 is CASSIGTGRSQETQYF. The CDR3 DNA is TGTGCCAGTAGTATAGGGACAGGGCGCAGCCAAGAGACCCAGTACTTC.

V is TRBV29-1 and J is TRBJ2-7; D call uncertain. The germline V gene has CDR1 SQVTM and CDR2 ANQGSEA. CDR3 length: 13 amino acids. V dropped 1 base and J dropped 6 bases, with 13 bases sitting between them. The CDR3 region has the DNA TGCAGCGTTGAAGTTCGGATGTACGGCGAGCAGTACTTC. Translated, it gives CSVEVRMYGEQYF.